The entry that follows covers one TCR beta chain sequence. Its antigen is as yet unknown. The data derive from a study of cytomegalovirus exposure and HLA in healthy donors. As for the study in general: The 90 to 150 validation repertoires and the roughly 670 first-cohort repertoires shared a platform, a later analysis reported. Whole-study results and caveats: Reported performance of the classifier showed diagnosis of cytomegalovirus status with high specificity and sensitivity. Cytomegalovirus association was assigned to 170 or so TCR beta chains.

After removal of 4 bases from V and 4 bases from J, the junction contained 5 bases not matched to a gene. This CDR3 region has 15 residues. Germline values: CDR1 PRHDT, CDR2 FYEKMQ (reference sequence). Sequenced by immunoSEQ multiplex PCR; TCRdb stores in-frame clones only, minus some. The repertoire consists of some 170,000 clones, with approximately 89% occurring once and the leading ten covering roughly 2.6%. The chain recombines TRBV13 with TRBJ2-1; 9 bases fit TRBD2. The source is a man aged 18 to 30 in good health and CMV-seropositive. The specimen was PBMCs. The CDR3 DNA reads TGTGCCAGCAGCTATCGAGCGGGAGGATACAATGAGCAGTTCTTC. It encodes CASSYRAGGYNEQFF. The variable domain in full, with the rest retrieved from reference TRBV13 and TRBJ2-1, is AAGVIQSPRHLIKEKRETATLKCYPIPRHDTVYWYQQGPGQDPQFLISFYEKMQSDKGSIPDRFSAQQFSDYHSELNMSSLELGDSALYFCASSYRAGGYNEQFFGPGTRLTVL.